Listed here are 32 T cell receptor beta chains from one sample, sequenced in a study of cytomegalovirus exposure and HLA in healthy donors. Sequencing used immunoSEQ multiplex PCR; TCRdb keeps in-frame clones, though not all of them. The data contain under 250,000 clones, 80% to 85% of them singletons. Input material: PBMCs. The receptors stem from a woman in her twenties or thirties in good health and CMV-seronegative.

This chain links TRBV27 with TRBJ1-1, with 7 bases identical to TRBD1. Germline trimming cut 3 bases from V and 6 bases from J; bases unmatched to any gene: 1. Germline V gene lookup returns CDR1 MNHEY and CDR2 SMNVEV (reference sequence). This CDR3 has 12 amino acids. The chain's CDR3 is CASSFQGAEAFF. For the CDR3, the DNA is TGTGCCAGCAGTTTTCAGGGGGCTGAAGCTTTCTTT.

This sequence joins TRBV5-6 and TRBJ2-7; 8 bases line up with TRBD1. The ends lost 4 bases at V and 2 bases at J; junction bases unmatched: 5. Germline V CDR1 and CDR2: SGHDT, YYEEEE. CDR3 length equals 14 residues. Here the CDR3 reads CASSRGQATYEQYF. DNA for the CDR3: TGTGCCAGCAGCCGGGGACAGGCGACCTACGAGCAGTACTTC.

V is TRBV7-8 and J is TRBJ1-5; 9 positions agree with TRBD1. Germline V gene data show CDR1 as SGHVS and CDR2 as FQNEAQ. V lost 8 bases to trimming and J lost 2 bases; unmatched junction nucleotides: 7. This CDR3 has 15 amino acids. The CDR3 DNA reads TGTGCCAGCTCAAAAGACAGGGGGGGCAATCAGCCCCAGCATTTT. It specifies CASSKDRGGNQPQHF.

This clone was seen only a few times. The V gene is TRBV30, the J gene TRBJ1-2, with D possibly matching TRBD1 (6 bases). CDR1 is GTSNPN, CDR2 SVGIG, per germline (reference sequence). The V and J ends lost 4 bases and 4 bases respectively, with 10 bases between them. CDR3 length: 12 amino acids. Written as DNA, the CDR3 is TGTGCCTGGACCCGAGGGGGCTATGGCTACACCTTC. Translating it yields CAWTRGGYGYTF. Supplemented by reference TRBV30 and TRBJ1-2, the full variable domain reads SQTIHQWPATLVQPVGSPLSLECTVEGTSNPNLYWYRQAAGRGLQLLFYSVGIGQISSEVPQNLSASRPQDRQFILSSKKLLLSDSGFYLCAWTRGGYGYTFGSGTRLTVV.

The gene calls are TRBV19 and TRBJ2-7, with D maybe TRBD1 (7 bases). V lost 5 bases and J lost 3, with 17 bases in between. CDR1 is LNHDA and CDR2 is SQIVND in the germline V gene (reference sequence). The CDR3 totals 15 residues. The DNA of the CDR3 is TGTGCCAGTAGTCCGCGGGACAGTACAAACTACGAGCAGTACTTC. Translation gives CASSPRDSTNYEQYF. Variable domain in full (rest from reference TRBV19 and TRBJ2-7): DGGITQSPKYLFRKEGQNVTLSCEQNLNHDAMYWYRQDPGQGLRLIYYSQIVNDFQKGDIAEGYSVSREKKESFPLTVTSAQKNPTAFYLCASSPRDSTNYEQYFGPGTRLTVT.

This clone has just one count. This chain joins TRBV7-3 and TRBJ2-3; D possibly corresponds to TRBD1 (6 bases). V lost 5 bases, J lost 6 bases, and 18 bases lay in between. CDR1 is SGHTA and CDR2 is FQGTGA in the germline V gene. This CDR3 is 15 amino acids long. CDR3 amino acids: CASSPIKTTGDTQYF. In DNA, the CDR3 is TGTGCCAGCAGCCCTATCAAGACGACAGGCGATACGCAGTATTTT.

The rearrangement uses TRBV28 and TRBJ2-1, with D tentatively TRBD1 (6 bases). Germline CDR1 is MDHEN and CDR2 is SYDVKM. Trimming removed 4 bases from V and 9 bases from J, with 10 bases in between. The CDR3 consists of 12 residues. This CDR3 reads CASSSTGSEQFF. CDR3 nucleotide sequence: TGTGCCAGCAGTTCAACAGGGTCTGAGCAGTTCTTC.

This chain joins TRBV5-4 and TRBJ1-4; weak D call: TRBD1 (6 bases). CDR1 and CDR2 (germline): SGHNT, YYREEE (reference sequence). The CDR3 length is 15 residues. Trimming took off 4 bases at V and 8 bases at J, with 18 bases between the two ends. Written as DNA, the CDR3 is TGTGCCAGCAGCCTAAAAGGGGGATTTAACGAAAAACTGTTTTTT. It is translated as CASSLKGGFNEKLFF.

The V gene is TRBV6-5, the J gene TRBJ1-1; D uncertain. V was clipped by 7 bases and J by 4 bases, with 16 bases between them. From germline, CDR1 is MNHEY and CDR2 SVGAGI. The CDR3 spans 14 residues. The chain's CDR3 is CASTEDGRRTEAFF. CDR3 sequence (DNA): TGTGCCAGCACCGAGGATGGCAGACGCACTGAAGCTTTCTTT.

The V gene is TRBV6-5, the J gene TRBJ2-7, with D possibly matching TRBD2 (6 bases). The CDR3 is made up of 15 amino acids. Germline V CDR1 and CDR2: MNHEY, SVGAGI. Trimming took off 6 bases at V and 2 bases at J, with 17 bases between the two ends. CDR3 nucleotide sequence: TGTGCCAGCAGGGCCCGCCCCGGGAGCACCTACGAGCAGTACTTC. Encoded protein: CASRARPGSTYEQYF.

The rearrangement joins TRBV29-1 to TRBJ1-1, with 7 bases that match TRBD1. V shed 7 bases, J shed 0 bases, and the junction held 14 bases outside the gene matches. The germline CDR1 and CDR2 sequences are SQVTM and ANQGSEA. This CDR3 has 16 amino acids. CDR3 protein: CSGTPRTGLMNTEAFF. The CDR3 region has the DNA TGCAGCGGAACACCAAGGACAGGCCTAATGAACACTGAAGCTTTCTTT.

The chain uses TRBV7-8 and TRBJ1-2; 7 nucleotides match TRBD1. There are 14 residues in the CDR3. J was trimmed by 8 bases and V by 6 bases; bases with no gene match: 12. Germline values: CDR1 SGHVS, CDR2 FQNEAQ. Here the CDR3 reads CASRVAGGSGGYTF. The CDR3 bases are TGTGCCAGCAGGGTGGCAGGGGGGAGCGGAGGCTACACCTTC.

This clone was seen repeatedly, ten times or more. The chain employs TRBV7-9 and TRBJ1-2, with D possibly TRBD1 on 5 matching bases. Germline V gives CDR1 SEHNR, CDR2 FQNEAQ (reference sequence). This CDR3 is 15 amino acids long. V lost 5 bases and J lost 4, with 17 bases in between. DNA for the CDR3: TGTGCCAGCAGCCCAGGACAACGGGGGGGCTATGGCTACACCTTC. It encodes CASSPGQRGGYGYTF. The whole variable domain, remainder taken from reference TRBV7-9 and TRBJ1-2, is DTGVSQNPRHKITKRGQNVTFRCDPISEHNRLYWYRQTLGQGPEFLTYFQNEAQLEKSRLLSDRFSAERPKGSFSTLEIQRTEQGDSAMYLCASSPGQRGGYGYTFGSGTRLTVV.

The J gene is TRBJ2-1, the V gene TRBV7-9; 8 bases are shared with TRBD2. Per the germline V gene, CDR1 is SEHNR and CDR2 is FQNEAQ (reference sequence). V shed 5 bases and J 4 bases; nucleotides not matched to a gene: 7. This CDR3 is built from 15 residues. The CDR3 region is CASSQASGSYNEQFF. CDR3 coding DNA: TGTGCCAGCAGCCAGGCAAGCGGGAGTTACAATGAGCAGTTCTTC. The full variable domain, with the rest looked up from reference TRBV7-9 and TRBJ2-1, is DTGVSQNPRHKITKRGQNVTFRCDPISEHNRLYWYRQTLGQGPEFLTYFQNEAQLEKSRLLSDRFSAERPKGSFSTLEIQRTEQGDSAMYLCASSQASGSYNEQFFGPGTRLTVL.

The V gene is TRBV7-2, the J gene TRBJ2-5; TRBD2 matches 10 bases. The V segment lost 3 bases and the J segment 5 bases; nucleotides outside the gene matches: 9. CDR3 size: 16 residues. Germline CDR1 reads SGHTA; CDR2 reads FQGNSA. The CDR3, as DNA: TGTGCCAGCAGCTTCCTAGCGGGGGCTCGAGGGGAGACCCAGTACTTC. Its protein product is CASSFLAGARGETQYF.

This sequence joins TRBV4-2 and TRBJ2-1; TRBD2 agrees at 9 bases. The CDR3 totals 16 residues. Germline CDR1 reads LGHNA; CDR2 reads YNFKEQ. V was clipped by 1 base and J by 5 bases; unmatched bases: 6. In DNA, the CDR3 is TGTGCCAGCAGCCAAGGTGAGACTAGCGGAAACAATGAGCAGTTCTTC. Encoded protein: CASSQGETSGNNEQFF.

The J gene is TRBJ1-4, the V gene TRBV5-1; D ambiguous. Germline CDR1 is SGHRS and CDR2 is YFSETQ. CDR3 size: 15 residues. The V end lost 0 bases, the J end lost 6 bases, and 12 bases lay between the germline ends. The CDR3 here is CASSLAHRQDEKLFF. In DNA form, the CDR3 reads TGCGCCAGCAGCTTGGCCCATCGGCAGGATGAAAAACTGTTTTTT.

The chain employs TRBV13 and TRBJ2-3; perhaps TRBD2 as D (5 bases). Germline CDR1 and CDR2: PRHDT and FYEKMQ (reference sequence). The CDR3 loop spans 15 amino acids. V shed 1 base and J shed 9 bases, with 17 bases lying between them. The CDR3 loop reads CASSLEVRAARTQYF. In DNA, the CDR3 is TGTGCCAGCAGCTTAGAGGTGCGGGCCGCCCGGACGCAGTATTTT.

The chain is built from TRBV28 and TRBJ2-7, with D possibly TRBD2 on 6 matching bases. The germline V gene encodes CDR1 MDHEN and CDR2 SYDVKM. The CDR3 contains 12 residues. V was shortened by 5 bases and J by 12 bases, with 17 bases between the two germline ends. The CDR3 sequence is CASSTMGLGGYF. CDR3 sequence (DNA): TGTGCCAGCAGTACCATGGGGCTCGGGGGGTACTTC.

The rearrangement joins TRBV7-9 to TRBJ2-1; possibly TRBD1 for D (7 bases). The V end was cut by 2 bases, the J end by 6 bases, with 11 bases between. The length of the CDR3 is 14 residues. The germline gives CDR1 SEHNR, CDR2 FQNEAQ (reference sequence). The CDR3 protein is CASSLYRGLNEQFF. CDR3 in DNA: TGTGCCAGCAGCTTATACAGGGGACTCAATGAGCAGTTCTTC.

The chain combines TRBV6-1 with TRBJ2-1, with D unclear. Germline V gene sequence: CDR1 MNHNS, CDR2 SASEGT. This CDR3 has 12 amino acids. V was cut by 8 bases and J by 6 bases, with 11 bases left in between. The CDR3 spells CASYDLGNEQFF. CDR3 bases: TGTGCCAGCTACGATCTAGGCAATGAGCAGTTCTTC.

This sequence joins TRBV6-5 and TRBJ2-7; 9 bases match TRBD1. Germline trimming cut 2 bases from V and 7 bases from J; bases unmatched to any gene: 9. This CDR3 comprises 15 residues. The germline V gene encodes CDR1 MNHEY and CDR2 SVGAGI. CDR3: CASSYGGQGGWEQYF. CDR3 nucleotide sequence: TGTGCCAGCAGTTACGGGGGACAGGGAGGATGGGAGCAGTACTTC.

This chain connects TRBV5-1 to TRBJ1-2; D is possibly TRBD1 (5 bases). Germline V gene lookup returns CDR1 SGHRS and CDR2 YFSETQ. Between the trimmed V and J ends, which lost 3 bases and 5 bases, there was a span of 17 bases. The CDR3 loop spans 15 amino acids. The CDR3 sequence is CASSSPGPGVYGYTF. The CDR3 region has the DNA TGCGCCAGCAGCTCGCCGGGGCCGGGGGTTTATGGCTACACCTTC. Variable domain in full (rest from reference TRBV5-1 and TRBJ1-2): KAGVTQTPRYLIKTRGQQVTLSCSPISGHRSVSWYQQTPGQGLQFLFEYFSETQRNKGNFPGRFSGRQFSNSRSEMNVSTLELGDSALYLCASSSPGPGVYGYTFGSGTRLTVV.

V gene TRBV6-5 combines with J gene TRBJ2-7; 8 nucleotides agree with TRBD1. Germline V gene lookup returns CDR1 MNHEY and CDR2 SVGAGI. J lost 2 bases, V lost 6 bases, and 9 bases had no gene match. The CDR3 is 15 residues long. CDR3 amino acids: CASSLSPTGAYEQYF. The CDR3 DNA is TGTGCCAGCAGCCTATCCCCGACAGGGGCCTACGAGCAGTACTTC.

The chain couples TRBV6-5 to TRBJ2-7; D not certain. The germline V gene has CDR1 MNHEY and CDR2 SVGAGI. CDR3 length: 13 residues. V lost 5 bases to trimming and J lost 0 bases, with 8 bases between them. CDR3 amino acids: CASSIPGSYEQYF. The CDR3 DNA is TGTGCCAGCAGTATACCAGGCTCCTACGAGCAGTACTTC.

Concerning this clone itself: The germline gene is not matched at one end of the junction; a read error may be the cause. The V gene is TRBV6-1, the J gene TRBJ2-7; D may be TRBD2 (5 bases). Germline values: CDR1 MNHNS, CDR2 SASEGT. The CDR3 is 10 residues long. The CDR3 is CASSDEGTDF. For the CDR3, the DNA is TGTGCCAGCAGTGACGAGGGTACGGACTTC.

The J gene is TRBJ2-7, the V gene TRBV28, with TRBD2 matching over 7 bases. The CDR3 consists of 17 residues. The germline V gene has CDR1 MDHEN and CDR2 SYDVKM. V gave up 6 bases and J gave up 3 bases; unmatched junction bases: 17. DNA of the CDR3: TGTGCCAGCAGAAACCTAGCCGGGGCGGGGGTATACTACGAGCAGTACTTC. Translating it yields CASRNLAGAGVYYEQYF.

Comment on this clone: Other DNA variants within this sample encode the same CDR3. The chain combines TRBV4-1 with TRBJ2-3, with D perhaps matching TRBD1 (5 bases). Germline CDR1 is MGHRA and CDR2 is YSYEKL. This CDR3 has 13 residues. Deletions cut 2 bases from V and 3 bases from J, with 6 bases between. The DNA for the CDR3 is TGCGCCAGCAGCCAACAGGGAACAGATACGCAGTATTTT. Protein product: CASSQQGTDTQYF.

The V call is TRBV30, the J call TRBJ1-2; TRBD1 aligns across 12 bases. J lost 6 bases, V lost 4 bases, and 12 bases had no gene match. In germline, CDR1 is GTSNPN, CDR2 SVGIG (reference sequence). CDR3 length: 16 amino acids. CDR3 residues: CAWTDPGTGGAHGYTF. The CDR3 coding sequence is TGTGCCTGGACCGACCCGGGGACAGGGGGCGCCCATGGCTACACCTTC. Using reference TRBV30 and TRBJ1-2 for the parts outside the CDR3, the full variable domain is SQTIHQWPATLVQPVGSPLSLECTVEGTSNPNLYWYRQAAGRGLQLLFYSVGIGQISSEVPQNLSASRPQDRQFILSSKKLLLSDSGFYLCAWTDPGTGGAHGYTFGSGTRLTVV.

The rearrangement joins TRBV28 to TRBJ2-2; D perhaps matches TRBD2 (5 bases). Trimming stripped 8 bases from V and 5 bases from J, with 12 bases between. Germline V lookup: CDR1 MDHEN, CDR2 SYDVKM. This CDR3 contains 13 residues. Written as DNA, the CDR3 is TGTGCCAGCGTAGCGTGGGGAACCGGGGAGCTGTTTTTT. Its translation is CASVAWGTGELFF.

The genes are TRBV6-1 and TRBJ2-2; 10 bases fit TRBD2. With V trimmed by 4 bases and J by 5 bases, 7 bases remained unmatched. This CDR3 has 16 amino acids. Germline CDR1 is MNHNS and CDR2 is SASEGT. The CDR3 DNA is TGTGCCAGCAGTGGTATACCGGGACTAGCGACCGGGGAGCTGTTTTTT. Its protein is CASSGIPGLATGELFF.

The rearrangement uses TRBV19 and TRBJ2-7; no clear D. The germline V gene encodes CDR1 LNHDA and CDR2 SQIVND (reference sequence). V gave up 3 bases and J gave up 1 base, with 10 bases separating them. The CDR3 consists of 14 residues. CDR3 sequence (DNA): TGTGCCAGTAGTATTTACCCCAGGTCCTACGAGCAGTACTTC. Its protein is CASSIYPRSYEQYF.